Below, one TCR beta chain is given with its context. Samples underwent the assay at deep level. TCRdb's copy holds only in-frame clones and misses some; the assay was immunoSEQ multiplex PCR. Here the sample spans about 1.1 million clones, 75% to 85% being singletons. This entry belongs to a study of shared clonotypes between healthy human individuals. J gave up 3 bases and V 7 bases, and 6 bases lay outside the gene matches. CDR3 size: 15 residues. Germline V gene lookup returns CDR1 MNHNY and CDR2 SVGAGI (reference sequence). The chain combines TRBV6-6 with TRBJ1-5, with 10 bases matching TRBD1. This receptor was identified in a man in his late teens or twenties in good health. Some clones in this sample may be carry-over from other donors' samples. Material for sequencing was memory CD4+ T cells from PBMCs. Subset of the sample: CD45RA-negative fraction. The DNA for the CDR3 is TGTGCCAGCAAGACAGGGGGCTTAATCAATCAGCCCCAGCATTTT. Translated, it gives CASKTGGLINQPQHF.